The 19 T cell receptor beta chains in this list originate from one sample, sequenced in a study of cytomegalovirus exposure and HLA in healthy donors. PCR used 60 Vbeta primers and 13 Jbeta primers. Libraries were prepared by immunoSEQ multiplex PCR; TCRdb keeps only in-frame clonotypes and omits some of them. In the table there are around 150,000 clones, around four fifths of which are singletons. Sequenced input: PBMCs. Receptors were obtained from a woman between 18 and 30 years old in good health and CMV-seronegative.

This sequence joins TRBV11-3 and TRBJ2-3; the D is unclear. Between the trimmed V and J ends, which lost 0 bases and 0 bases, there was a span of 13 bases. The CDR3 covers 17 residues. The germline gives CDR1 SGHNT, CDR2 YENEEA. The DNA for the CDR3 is TGTGCCAGCAGCTTAGAGGCCGCGGAATCTAGCACAGATACGCAGTATTTT. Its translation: CASSLEAAESSTDTQYF.

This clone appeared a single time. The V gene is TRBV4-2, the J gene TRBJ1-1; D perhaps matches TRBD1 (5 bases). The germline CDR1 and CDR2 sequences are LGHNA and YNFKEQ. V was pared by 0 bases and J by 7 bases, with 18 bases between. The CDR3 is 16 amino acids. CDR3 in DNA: TGTGCCAGCAGCCAAGAATTTTCAAGGGGCGGTGGTGAAGCTTTCTTT. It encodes CASSQEFSRGGGEAFF.

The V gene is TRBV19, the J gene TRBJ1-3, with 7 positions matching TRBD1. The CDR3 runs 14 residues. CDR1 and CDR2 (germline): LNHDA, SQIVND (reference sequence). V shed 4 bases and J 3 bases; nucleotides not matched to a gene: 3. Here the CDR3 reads CASSRTGFGNTIYF. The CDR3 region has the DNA TGTGCCAGTAGTAGGACAGGATTTGGAAACACCATATATTTT.

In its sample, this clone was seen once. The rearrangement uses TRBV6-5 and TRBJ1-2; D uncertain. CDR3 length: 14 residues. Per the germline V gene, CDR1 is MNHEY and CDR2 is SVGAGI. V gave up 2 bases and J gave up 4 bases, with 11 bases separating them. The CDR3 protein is CASSYADFSYGYTF. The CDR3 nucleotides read TGTGCCAGCAGTTACGCCGACTTTTCCTATGGCTACACCTTC.

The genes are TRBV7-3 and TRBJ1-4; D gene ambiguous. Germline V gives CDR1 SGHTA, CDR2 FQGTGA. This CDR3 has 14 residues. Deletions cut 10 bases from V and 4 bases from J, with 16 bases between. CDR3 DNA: TGTGCCACCTGGGCCGGCCCATTTAATGAAAAACTGTTTTTT. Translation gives CATWAGPFNEKLFF.

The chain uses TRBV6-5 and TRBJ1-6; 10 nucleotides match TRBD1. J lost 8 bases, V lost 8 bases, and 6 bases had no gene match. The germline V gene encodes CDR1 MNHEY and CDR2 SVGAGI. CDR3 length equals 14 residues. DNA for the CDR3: TGTGCCAGCTCCCGGACAGGGGGAGATTCACCCCTCCACTTT. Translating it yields CASSRTGGDSPLHF.

CDR3 loop: CASSRTGTGSPVMREQYF. CDR3 nucleotides: TGCGCCAGCAGCCGAACCGGGACAGGGTCCCCCGTTATGAGAGAGCAGTACTTC. The V call is TRBV5-1, the J call TRBJ2-7; 9 bases fit TRBD1. This CDR3 region has 18 residues. CDR1 SGHRS and CDR2 YFSETQ come from the germline V gene. Losses at the gene ends were 4 bases for V and 7 bases for J; bases not matched to a gene: 21. The entire variable domain, with the rest obtained from reference TRBV5-1 and TRBJ2-7, is as follows: KAGVTQTPRYLIKTRGQQVTLSCSPISGHRSVSWYQQTPGQGLQFLFEYFSETQRNKGNFPGRFSGRQFSNSRSEMNVSTLELGDSALYLCASSRTGTGSPVMREQYFGPGTRLTVT.

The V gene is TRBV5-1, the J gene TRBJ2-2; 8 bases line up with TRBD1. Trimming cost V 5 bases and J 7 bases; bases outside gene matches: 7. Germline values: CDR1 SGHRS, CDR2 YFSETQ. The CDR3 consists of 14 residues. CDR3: CASRPTGGIGELFF. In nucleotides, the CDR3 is TGCGCCAGCAGGCCCACAGGGGGGATCGGGGAGCTGTTTTTT.

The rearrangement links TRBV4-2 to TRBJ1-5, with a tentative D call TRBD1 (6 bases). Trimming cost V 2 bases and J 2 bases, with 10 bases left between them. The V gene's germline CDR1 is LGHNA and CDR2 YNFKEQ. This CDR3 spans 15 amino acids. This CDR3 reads CASSQYRDGNQPQHF. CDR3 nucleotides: TGTGCCAGCAGCCAATACAGGGATGGCAATCAGCCCCAGCATTTT.

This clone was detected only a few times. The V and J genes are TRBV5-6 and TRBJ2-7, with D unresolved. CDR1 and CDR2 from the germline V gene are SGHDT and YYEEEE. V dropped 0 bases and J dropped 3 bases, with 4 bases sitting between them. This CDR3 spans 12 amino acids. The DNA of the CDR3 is TGTGCCAGCAGCTTGGGTCTCTACGAGCAGTACTTC. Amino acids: CASSLGLYEQYF.

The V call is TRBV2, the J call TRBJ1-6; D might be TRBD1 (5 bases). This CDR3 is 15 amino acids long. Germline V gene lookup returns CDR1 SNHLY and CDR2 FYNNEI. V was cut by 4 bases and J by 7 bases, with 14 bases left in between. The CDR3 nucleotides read TGTGCCAGCAGTGGACAGTCCCTTTGGAATTCACCCCTCCACTTT. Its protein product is CASSGQSLWNSPLHF. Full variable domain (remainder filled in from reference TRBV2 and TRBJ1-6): EPEVTQTPSHQVTQMGQEVILRCVPISNHLYFYWYRQILGQKVEFLVSFYNNEISEKSEIFDDQFSVERPDGSNFTLKIRSTKLEDSAMYFCASSGQSLWNSPLHFGNGTRLTVT.

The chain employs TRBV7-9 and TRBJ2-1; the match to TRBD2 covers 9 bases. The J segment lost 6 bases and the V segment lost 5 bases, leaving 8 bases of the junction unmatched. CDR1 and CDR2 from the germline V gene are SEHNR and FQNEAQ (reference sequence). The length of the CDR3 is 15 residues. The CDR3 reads CASSRPGTSINEQFF. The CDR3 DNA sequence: TGTGCCAGCAGCCGACCCGGGACTAGCATCAATGAGCAGTTCTTC.

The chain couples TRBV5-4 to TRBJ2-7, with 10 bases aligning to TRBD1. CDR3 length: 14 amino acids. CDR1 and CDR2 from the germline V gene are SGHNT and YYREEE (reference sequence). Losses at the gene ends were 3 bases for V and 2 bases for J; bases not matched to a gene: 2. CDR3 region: CASSSGTGAYEQYF. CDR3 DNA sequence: TGTGCCAGCAGCTCTGGGACAGGGGCCTACGAGCAGTACTTC.

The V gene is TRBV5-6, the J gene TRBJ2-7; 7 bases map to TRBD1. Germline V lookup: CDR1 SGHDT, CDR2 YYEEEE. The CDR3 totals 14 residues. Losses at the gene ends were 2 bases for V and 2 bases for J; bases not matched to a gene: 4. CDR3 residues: CASSFGQATYEQYF. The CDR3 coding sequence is TGTGCCAGCAGCTTCGGACAGGCAACCTACGAGCAGTACTTC.

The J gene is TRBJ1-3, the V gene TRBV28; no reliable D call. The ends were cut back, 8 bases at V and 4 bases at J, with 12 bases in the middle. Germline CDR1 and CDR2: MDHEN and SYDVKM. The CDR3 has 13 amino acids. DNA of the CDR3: TGTGCCAGCTATAGTGGAGGGGGAAACACCATATATTTT. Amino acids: CASYSGGGNTIYF.

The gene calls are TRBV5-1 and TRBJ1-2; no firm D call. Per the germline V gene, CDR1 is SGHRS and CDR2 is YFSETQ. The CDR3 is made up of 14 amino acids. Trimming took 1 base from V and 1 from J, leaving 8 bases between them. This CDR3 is CASSLSPSNYGYTF. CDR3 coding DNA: TGCGCCAGCAGCTTGTCCCCCAGTAACTATGGCTACACCTTC.

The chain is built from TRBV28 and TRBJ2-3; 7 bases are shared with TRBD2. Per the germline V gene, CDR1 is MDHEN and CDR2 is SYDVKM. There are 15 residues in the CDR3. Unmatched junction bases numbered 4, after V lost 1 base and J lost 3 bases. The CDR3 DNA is TGTGCCAGCAGTTTATTACAGCGGGATACAGATACGCAGTATTTT. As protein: CASSLLQRDTDTQYF.

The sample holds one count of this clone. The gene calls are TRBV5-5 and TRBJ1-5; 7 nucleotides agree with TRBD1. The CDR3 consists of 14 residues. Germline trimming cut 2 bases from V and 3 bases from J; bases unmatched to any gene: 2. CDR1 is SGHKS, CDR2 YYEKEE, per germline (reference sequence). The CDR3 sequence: CASSLGTANQPQHF. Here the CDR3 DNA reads TGTGCCAGCAGCTTAGGGACAGCCAATCAGCCCCAGCATTTT.

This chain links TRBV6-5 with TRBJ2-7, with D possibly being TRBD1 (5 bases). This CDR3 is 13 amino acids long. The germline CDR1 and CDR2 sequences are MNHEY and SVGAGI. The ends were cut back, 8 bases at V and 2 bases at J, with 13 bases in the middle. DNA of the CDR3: TGTGCCAGCGCGCCAGGGCTTGCCTACGAGCAGTACTTC. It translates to CASAPGLAYEQYF.